This TCR beta chain comes out of a study of cytomegalovirus exposure and HLA in healthy donors. At the level of the study: The same platform was used for the 120 or so validation repertoires as for the 666 first-cohort repertoires, as reported in a later analysis.

Turning to this clone: Its specificity is unknown.

Sequencing was performed with immunoSEQ multiplex PCR; in TCRdb, only in-frame clones are kept and a portion is missing. This table has 70,000 or so clones, 91% appearing once. Findings of the study overall: A few CMV-associated chains proved CMV antigen-specific in vitro. Subsequent analysis of the 100 to 150 validation repertoires found a tendency for first-cohort TCR clusters to co-occur. The authors listed 150 to 200 TCR beta chains as cytomegalovirus-associated.

Germline V gene data show CDR1 as SEHNR and CDR2 as FQNEAQ (reference sequence). The CDR3 has 13 amino acids. Trimming pared 5 bases from V and 3 bases from J, leaving 8 bases between. This receptor was identified in a man aged 18 to 29 in good health and CMV-seronegative. Sequenced material: PBMCs. The chain is built from TRBV7-9 and TRBJ1-5; TRBD1 might be the D (6 bases). CDR3 coding DNA: TGTGCCAGCAGCAGGACAGACAATCAGCCCCAGCATTTT. Translated: CASSRTDNQPQHF.